This T cell receptor (beta chain) was sequenced in a study of control samples from healthy donors and cancer patients. Method: immunoSEQ multiplex PCR; TCRdb's copy keeps in-frame clones and lacks some. This sample carries roughly 55,000 clones, roughly nine tenths of them seen once, and the ten largest clones take about 1.7%. Germline V CDR1 and CDR2: MNHEY, SVGAGI. This CDR3 contains 15 residues. Trimming at V came to 5 bases and at J to 7 bases, leaving 9 bases not matched to a gene. The clonotype originates from a man in his forties with colorectal cancer. The chain combines TRBV6-5 with TRBJ2-1, with TRBD2 matching 9 bases. Material: PBMCs. CDR3 in DNA: TGTGCCAGCAGTCCCGATAGCGGGGGAGGTAATGAGCAGTTCTTC. As protein: CASSPDSGGGNEQFF.